These 5 T cell receptor beta chains came from one sample sequenced in a study of T cells in Graves' hyperthyroidism and ophthalmopathy. RNA transcripts served as the template for amplifying TCR beta CDR3 regions. RT-PCR in the first round (using the HTBI primer set) targeted the TCR CDR3. TCRdb re-analysed the multiplex PCR reads in MiXCR, keeping a single row per CDR3 protein. The table has approximately 690,000 distinct CDR3 sequences, about 14% seen once; the top ten hold roughly an eighth. Sequencing was carried out using blood. These receptor sequences come from a woman between 45 and 60 years old with Graves' ophthalmopathy.

On this clonotype itself: This may come from a read error, since a much larger clone is one base off. The chain is built from TRBV4-2 and TRBJ1-2; maybe TRBD1 (5 bases). Germline V gives CDR1 LGHNA, CDR2 YNFKEQ. This CDR3 contains 18 residues. Trimming pared 2 bases from V and 3 bases from J, leaving 22 bases between. The CDR3 loop is CASSQFMFQGLLDYGYTF. The CDR3 nucleotides read TGTGCCAGCAGCCAATTTATGTTCCAGGGCTTGTTGGACTATGGCTACACCTTC.

This clonotype occurred many times. The rearrangement joins TRBV12-3 or TRBV12-4 to TRBJ2-2, with 7 bases fitting TRBD2. V shed 7 bases, J shed 2 bases, and the junction held 10 bases outside the gene matches. The CDR3 contains 16 residues. This CDR3 is CASNPPSGANTGELFF. As DNA, the CDR3 is TGTGCCAGCAATCCTCCTAGCGGAGCCAACACCGGGGAGCTGTTTTTT.

Details on this clonotype: Being one base from a much bigger clone, this may be a read error. This rearrangement joins TRBV20-1 to TRBJ1-5, with D possibly TRBD1 on 6 matching bases. CDR3 size: 14 residues. Trimming shortened V by 5 bases and J by 3 bases, and 14 bases separated the two germline ends. Germline V lookup: CDR1 DFQATT, CDR2 SNEGSKA (reference sequence). CDR3: CSAGQPLDNQPQHF. The CDR3 DNA reads TGCAGTGCTGGACAGCCCTTAGACAATCAGCCCCAGCATTTT.

At least ten counts were recorded for this clonotype. V and J are TRBV11-2 and TRBJ2-7; D gene ambiguous. The CDR3 totals 15 residues. Germline V gene lookup returns CDR1 SGHAT and CDR2 FQNNGV. The V end was cut by 1 base, the J end by 1 base, with 11 bases between. The CDR3 loop reads CASSLVGTESYEQYF. In nucleotides, the CDR3 is TGTGCCAGCAGCTTAGTAGGTACAGAATCCTACGAGCAGTACTTC.

This clonotype was seen ten or more times. The chain joins TRBV7-9 to TRBJ2-7; 10 bases align to TRBD2. From germline, CDR1 is SEHNR and CDR2 FQNEAQ (reference sequence). V shed 5 bases, J shed 1 base, and the junction held 5 bases outside the gene matches. The CDR3 consists of 15 residues. CDR3 in amino acids: CASSRPSGSSYEQYF. The CDR3 DNA follows: TGTGCCAGCAGCCGCCCTAGCGGGAGTTCCTACGAGCAGTACTTC.